The clone carrying this TCR beta chain was counted a single time. This entry comes from a study of blood T cell repertoires in COVID-19. J lost 11 bases, V lost 3 bases, and 9 bases had no gene match. This CDR3 contains 14 residues. CDR1 is MGHDK, CDR2 SYGVNS, per germline. TCRdb's copy holds only in-frame clones and misses some; the assay was immunoSEQ multiplex PCR. The sample lists around 110,000 clones, 82% occurring once. The TCR was taken from a woman aged 70-85 years with acute or convalescent COVID-19. The sequenced material came from peripheral blood. The chain carries TRBV25-1 and TRBJ1-4, with 7 bases identical to TRBD1. CDR3 loop: CASSDAGGVGKLFF. CDR3 nucleotide sequence: TGTGCCAGCAGTGACGCAGGGGGTGTGGGGAAACTGTTTTTT. Full variable domain (missing parts from reference TRBV25-1 and TRBJ1-4): EADIYQTPRYLVIGTGKKITLECSQTMGHDKMYWYQQDPGMELHLIHYSYGVNSTEKGDLSSESTVSRIRTEHFPLTLESARPSHTSQYLCASSDAGGVGKLFFGSGTQLSVL.